A single sample is the source of the 14 T cell receptor beta chains below, sequenced in a study of CD4+ T cells in melanoma. The protocol was immunoSEQ multiplex PCR, while the TCRdb copy is restricted to in-frame clones and leaves out a portion. This repertoire shows 120,000 to 150,000 clones, around 90% found once; its top ten account for about 1.6%. The receptors were sampled from a human donor with melanoma.

The CDR3 spells CASSSDDRSLSGYTF. The DNA of the CDR3 is TGTGCCAGCAGCTCAGATGACAGGTCCTTGTCGGGCTACACCTTC. The rearrangement uses TRBV5-4 and TRBJ1-2, with D possibly being TRBD1 (6 bases). The CDR3 totals 15 residues. Germline loops: CDR1 SGHNT, CDR2 YYREEE (reference sequence). V was pared by 3 bases and J by 8 bases, with 20 bases between.

The V gene is TRBV7-8, the J gene TRBJ1-1; 8 bases align to TRBD1. Germline V CDR1 and CDR2: SGHVS, FQNEAQ. This CDR3 has 13 residues. V shed 1 base, J shed 14 bases, and the junction held 9 bases outside the gene matches. In nucleotides, the CDR3 is TGTGCCAGCAGCTTAGGGCAGGGGGCTTGGTTGTTCTTT. Its protein is CASSLGQGAWLFF.

CDR3 nucleotide sequence: TGTGCCAGCAGCTTGACAGGGAGGAATCAGCCCCAGCATTTT. It encodes CASSLTGRNQPQHF. V usage is TRBV5-6 and J usage is TRBJ1-5, with D possibly matching TRBD1 (6 bases). CDR1 and CDR2 (germline): SGHDT, YYEEEE. The V and J ends lost 1 base and 4 bases respectively, with 9 bases between them. This CDR3 spans 14 amino acids.

The chain carries TRBV5-1 and TRBJ2-7, with TRBD1 matching 9 bases. CDR3 length equals 14 residues. V was pared by 3 bases and J by 5 bases, with 6 bases of the junction left unmatched. The V gene's germline CDR1 is SGHRS and CDR2 YFSETQ. The CDR3 coding sequence is TGCGCCAGCAGCTGGGGGGACAGGGCCCACGAGCAGTACTTC. Translation gives CASSWGDRAHEQYF.

The V and J genes are TRBV29-1 and TRBJ2-3; D is uncertain. This CDR3 is built from 12 residues. Per the germline V gene, CDR1 is SQVTM and CDR2 is ANQGSEA. The V end was cut by 7 bases, the J end by 3 bases, with 11 bases between. The CDR3 DNA sequence: TGCAGCGCTGCGACATTAACAGATACGCAGTATTTT. This gives the protein CSAATLTDTQYF.

The V gene is TRBV19, the J gene TRBJ1-6; 10 bases align to TRBD1. This CDR3 has 16 residues. V shed 7 bases and J 6 bases; nucleotides not matched to a gene: 9. The germline V gene encodes CDR1 LNHDA and CDR2 SQIVND (reference sequence). The CDR3 loop reads CASNTMTGGRNSPLHF. The CDR3 DNA is TGTGCCAGTAATACCATGACAGGGGGCCGTAATTCACCCCTCCACTTT. The variable domain in full, with the rest retrieved from reference TRBV19 and TRBJ1-6, is DGGITQSPKYLFRKEGQNVTLSCEQNLNHDAMYWYRQDPGQGLRLIYYSQIVNDFQKGDIAEGYSVSREKKESFPLTVTSAQKNPTAFYLCASNTMTGGRNSPLHFGNGTRLTVT.

This chain connects TRBV7-9 to TRBJ1-5, with D uncertain. The V and J ends lost 5 bases and 3 bases respectively, with 20 bases between them. The length of the CDR3 is 17 residues. Germline V gene data show CDR1 as SEHNR and CDR2 as FQNEAQ (reference sequence). The CDR3 bases are TGTGCCAGCAGCAACAGCAAAGGTGGAGATTTCAATCAGCCCCAGCATTTT. As protein: CASSNSKGGDFNQPQHF.

The chain is built from TRBV5-1 and TRBJ2-5; D might be TRBD2 (6 bases). Germline values: CDR1 SGHRS, CDR2 YFSETQ. Between the trimmed V and J ends, which lost 0 bases and 5 bases, there was a span of 17 bases. CDR3 length: 16 amino acids. The CDR3, as DNA: TGCGCCAGCAGCTTGGTCCCGGGGACGGCGGGGGAGACCCAGTACTTC. Translated, it gives CASSLVPGTAGETQYF.

The chain uses TRBV5-4 and TRBJ1-4, with a weak D call TRBD1 (6 bases). This CDR3 comprises 14 residues. V lost 0 bases and J lost 10, with 13 bases in between. Germline assignment: CDR1 SGHNT and CDR2 YYREEE (reference sequence). This CDR3 reads CASSLDRVKGKLFF. The CDR3 nucleotides are TGTGCCAGCAGCTTGGACAGGGTAAAGGGAAAACTGTTTTTT.

V usage is TRBV15 and J usage is TRBJ2-5, with a tentative D call TRBD1 (6 bases). Germline V lookup: CDR1 LNHNV, CDR2 YYDKDF (reference sequence). CDR3 length: 13 residues. Deletions cut 4 bases from V and 4 bases from J, with 10 bases between. The CDR3 here is CATSKGGPETQYF. The CDR3 DNA follows: TGTGCCACCAGCAAAGGGGGTCCAGAGACCCAGTACTTC.

The rearrangement joins TRBV7-3 to TRBJ2-1; D is perhaps TRBD2 (5 bases). The germline V and J ends were trimmed by 4 bases and 6 bases, with 19 bases remaining between them. The CDR3 contains 16 residues. Germline-derived CDR1 and CDR2 are SGHTA and FQGTGA. CDR3 loop: CASSSPSGSLGNEQFF. CDR3 DNA: TGTGCCAGCAGCTCCCCAAGCGGCTCCTTGGGCAATGAGCAGTTCTTC.

This clone was seen only once. J is TRBJ2-3 and V is TRBV7-6; 9 bases line up with TRBD2. V shed 5 bases and J 5 bases; nucleotides not matched to a gene: 11. Looked up from germline, CDR1 is SGHVS and CDR2 is FNYEAQ. This CDR3 has 16 amino acids. This chain's CDR3 is CASSALSGGSGDTQYF. The CDR3 DNA reads TGTGCCAGCAGCGCCCTGAGCGGGGGGTCGGGAGATACGCAGTATTTT.

This clone is a singleton in its sample. CDR3: CASSPQGVFAEAFF. The CDR3 DNA reads as TGTGCCAGCAGCCCACAGGGAGTTTTTGCTGAAGCTTTCTTT. V is TRBV2 and J is TRBJ1-1; D is perhaps TRBD1 (6 bases). The CDR3 length is 14 residues. Germline values: CDR1 SNHLY, CDR2 FYNNEI. V was trimmed by 6 bases and J by 6 bases, leaving 17 bases between them.

The gene calls are TRBV6-5 and TRBJ1-1, with a possible D match to TRBD1 (5 bases). Trimming pared 5 bases from V and 1 base from J, leaving 11 bases between. Per the germline V gene, CDR1 is MNHEY and CDR2 is SVGAGI. This CDR3 region has 14 residues. Written as DNA, the CDR3 is TGTGCCAGCAGTCAAAGACAGACGAACACTGAAGCTTTCTTT. Amino acids: CASSQRQTNTEAFF.